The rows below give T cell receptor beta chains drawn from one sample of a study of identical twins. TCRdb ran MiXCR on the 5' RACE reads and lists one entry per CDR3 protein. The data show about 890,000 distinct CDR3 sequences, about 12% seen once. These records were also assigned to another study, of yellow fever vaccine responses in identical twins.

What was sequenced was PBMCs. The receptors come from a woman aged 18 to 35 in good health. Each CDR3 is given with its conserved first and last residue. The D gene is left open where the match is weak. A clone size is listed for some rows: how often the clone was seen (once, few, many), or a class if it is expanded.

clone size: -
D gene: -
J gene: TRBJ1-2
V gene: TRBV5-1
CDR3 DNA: TGCGCCAGCAGCTTCGACGTTTTAGGCTACACCTTC
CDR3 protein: CASSFDVLGYTF

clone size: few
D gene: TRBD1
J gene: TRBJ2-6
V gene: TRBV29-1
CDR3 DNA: TGCAGCGTCCTTACAGGGGGTCGACTCTCTGGGGCCAACGTCCTGACTTTC
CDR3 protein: CSVLTGGRLSGANVLTF

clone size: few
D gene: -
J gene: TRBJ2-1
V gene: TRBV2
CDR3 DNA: TGTGCCAGCAGCGAGAGAATGAGCTCCTACAATGAGCAGTTCTTC
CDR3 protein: CASSERMSSYNEQFF

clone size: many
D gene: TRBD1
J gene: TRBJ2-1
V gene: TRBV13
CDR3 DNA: TGTGCCAGCAGCTTAGTAGGGACAGGGATTAGTGATGAGCAGTTCTTC
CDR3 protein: CASSLVGTGISDEQFF

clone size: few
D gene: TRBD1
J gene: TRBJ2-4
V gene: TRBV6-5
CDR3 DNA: TGTGCCAGCAGTTACGGGACAGGGACAAACATTCAGTACTTC
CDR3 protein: CASSYGTGTNIQYF

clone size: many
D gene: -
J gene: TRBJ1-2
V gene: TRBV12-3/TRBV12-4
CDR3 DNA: TGTGCCAGCAGTGAGGACCGAAAACTTTATGGCTACACCTTC
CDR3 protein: CASSEDRKLYGYTF

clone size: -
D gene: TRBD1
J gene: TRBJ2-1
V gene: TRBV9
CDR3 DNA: TGTGCCAGCAGCGTCTCAGGGGGCGAGGATGAGCAGTTCTTC
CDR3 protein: CASSVSGGEDEQFF

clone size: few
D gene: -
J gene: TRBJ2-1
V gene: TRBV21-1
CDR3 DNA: TGTGCCAGCAGCAAAGGGGACAGGCACTCCAATGAGCAGTTCTTC
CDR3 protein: CASSKGDRHSNEQFF

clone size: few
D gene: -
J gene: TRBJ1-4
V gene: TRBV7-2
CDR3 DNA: TGTGCCAGCAGCTTAGTCAGGGTTGAACTGTTTTTT
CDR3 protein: CASSLVRVELFF

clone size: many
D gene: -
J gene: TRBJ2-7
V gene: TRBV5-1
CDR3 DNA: TGCGCCAGCAGCTTTGGGGACGGACTTTTCTCGAGCTCCTACGAGCAGTACTTC
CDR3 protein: CASSFGDGLFSSSYEQYF

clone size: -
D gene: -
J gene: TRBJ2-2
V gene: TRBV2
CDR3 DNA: TGTGCCAGCAGTGATTCAGGCCTGGGCACCGGGGAGCTGTTTTTT
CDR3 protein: CASSDSGLGTGELFF

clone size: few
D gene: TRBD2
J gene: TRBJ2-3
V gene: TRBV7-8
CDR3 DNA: TGTGCCAGCAGCTTCCGGCTAGCGGGGGGGCCTAGGAGCACAGATACGCAGTATTTT
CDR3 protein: CASSFRLAGGPRSTDTQYF

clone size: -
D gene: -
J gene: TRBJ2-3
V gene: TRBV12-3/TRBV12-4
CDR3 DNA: TGTGCCAGCGGACCCCAGGTTACACTACTCACAAATACGCAGTATTTT
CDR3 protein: CASGPQVTLLTNTQYF

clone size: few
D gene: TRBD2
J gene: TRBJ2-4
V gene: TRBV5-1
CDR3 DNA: TGCGCCAGCAGCTTGGCCGGGACTAGCGGGAGAAGGAACATTCAGTACTTC
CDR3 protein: CASSLAGTSGRRNIQYF

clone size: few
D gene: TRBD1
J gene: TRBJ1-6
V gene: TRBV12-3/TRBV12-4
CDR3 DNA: TGTGCCAGCAGTTCCGGACAGGCGCCGAATCCCCTCCACTTT
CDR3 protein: CASSSGQAPNPLHF

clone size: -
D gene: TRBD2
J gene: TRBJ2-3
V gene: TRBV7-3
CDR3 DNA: TGTGCCAGCAGCTCCCTAGCGGGCAAAGATACGCAGTATTTT
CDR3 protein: CASSSLAGKDTQYF

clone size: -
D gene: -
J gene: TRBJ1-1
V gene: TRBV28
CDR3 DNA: TGTGCCAGCAGTTTATATGGGGGCCTGAACACTGAAGCTTTCTTT
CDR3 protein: CASSLYGGLNTEAFF

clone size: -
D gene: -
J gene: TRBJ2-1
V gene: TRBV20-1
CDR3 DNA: TGCAGTGCTAGTGGCCTAGCCCCCGCCTACAATGAGCAGTTCTTC
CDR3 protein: CSASGLAPAYNEQFF

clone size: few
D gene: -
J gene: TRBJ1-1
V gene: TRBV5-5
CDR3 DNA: TGTGCCAGCAGCTTGGGTGGGACGAGAGAAGCTTTCTTT
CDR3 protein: CASSLGGTREAFF

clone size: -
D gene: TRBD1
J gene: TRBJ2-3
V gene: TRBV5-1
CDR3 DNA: TGCGCCAGCAGCCTAAGGGACAGGGCGGGAGATACGCAGTATTTT
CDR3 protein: CASSLRDRAGDTQYF

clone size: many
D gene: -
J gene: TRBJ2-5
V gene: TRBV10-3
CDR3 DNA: TGTGCCATCAGTGAGTCCAACAGGGTTAACTCCGAGACCCAGTACTTC
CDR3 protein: CAISESNRVNSETQYF

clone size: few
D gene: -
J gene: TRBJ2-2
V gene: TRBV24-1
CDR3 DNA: TGTGCCACCAGTGTCGGGGGACCCACCGGGGAGCTGTTTTTT
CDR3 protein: CATSVGGPTGELFF

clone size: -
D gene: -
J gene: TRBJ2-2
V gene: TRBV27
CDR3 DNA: TGTGCCAGCAGGGGCCGATTGGACACCGGGGAGCTGTTTTTT
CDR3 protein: CASRGRLDTGELFF

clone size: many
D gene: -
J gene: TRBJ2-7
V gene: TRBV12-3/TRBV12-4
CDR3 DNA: TGTGCCAGCAGTTTCGGGAGCTACGAGCAGTACTTC
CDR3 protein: CASSFGSYEQYF

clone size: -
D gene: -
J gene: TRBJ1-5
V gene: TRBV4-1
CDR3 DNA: TGCGCCAGCAGCCAAGTCTACATACCTGCCCCATATAGCAATCAGCCCCAGCATTTT
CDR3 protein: CASSQVYIPAPYSNQPQHF

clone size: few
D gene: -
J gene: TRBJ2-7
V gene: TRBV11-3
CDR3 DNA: TGTGCCAGCAGCTTGGGGTCCCGAGGTAGCCGCACCTACGAGCAGTACTTC
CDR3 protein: CASSLGSRGSRTYEQYF

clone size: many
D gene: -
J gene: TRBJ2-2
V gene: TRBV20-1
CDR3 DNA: TGCAGTGCCCGTGGGAGAACGAACACCGGGGAGCTGTTTTTT
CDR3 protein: CSARGRTNTGELFF

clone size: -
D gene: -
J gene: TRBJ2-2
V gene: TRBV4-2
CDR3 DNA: TGTGCCAGCAGCCCATTCCTCGACGGGGAGCTGTTTTTT
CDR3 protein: CASSPFLDGELFF

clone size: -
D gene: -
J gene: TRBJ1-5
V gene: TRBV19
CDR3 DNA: TGTGCCAGTGCCTTGAGGGGTGGCAATCAGCCCCAGCATTTT
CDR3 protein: CASALRGGNQPQHF

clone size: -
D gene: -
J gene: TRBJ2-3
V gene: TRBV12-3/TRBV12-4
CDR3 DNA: TGTGCCAGCAGCATTGCGAGTGGAGATACGCAGTATTTT
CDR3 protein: CASSIASGDTQYF

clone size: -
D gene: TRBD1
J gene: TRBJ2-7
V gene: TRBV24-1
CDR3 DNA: TGTGCCACCAGTGACCCTGGGACAGGTCAGCAGTACTTC
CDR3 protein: CATSDPGTGQQYF

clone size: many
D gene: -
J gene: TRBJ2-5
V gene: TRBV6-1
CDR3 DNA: TGTGCCAGCAGTGTAGGCCGATTGAGTCAAGAGACCCAGTACTTC
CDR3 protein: CASSVGRLSQETQYF

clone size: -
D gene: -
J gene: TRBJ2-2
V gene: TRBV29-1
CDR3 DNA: TGCAGCGTTCAGGGTGGCACCGGGGAGCTGTTTTTT
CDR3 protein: CSVQGGTGELFF

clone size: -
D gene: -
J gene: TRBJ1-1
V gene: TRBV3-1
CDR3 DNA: TGTGCCAGCAGCCGGAACGAAAACACTGAAGCTTTCTTT
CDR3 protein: CASSRNENTEAFF

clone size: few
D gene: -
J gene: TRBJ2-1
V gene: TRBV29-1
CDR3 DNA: TGCAGCGTTGTAGCGGAGAACTACAATGAGCAGTTCTTC
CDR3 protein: CSVVAENYNEQFF